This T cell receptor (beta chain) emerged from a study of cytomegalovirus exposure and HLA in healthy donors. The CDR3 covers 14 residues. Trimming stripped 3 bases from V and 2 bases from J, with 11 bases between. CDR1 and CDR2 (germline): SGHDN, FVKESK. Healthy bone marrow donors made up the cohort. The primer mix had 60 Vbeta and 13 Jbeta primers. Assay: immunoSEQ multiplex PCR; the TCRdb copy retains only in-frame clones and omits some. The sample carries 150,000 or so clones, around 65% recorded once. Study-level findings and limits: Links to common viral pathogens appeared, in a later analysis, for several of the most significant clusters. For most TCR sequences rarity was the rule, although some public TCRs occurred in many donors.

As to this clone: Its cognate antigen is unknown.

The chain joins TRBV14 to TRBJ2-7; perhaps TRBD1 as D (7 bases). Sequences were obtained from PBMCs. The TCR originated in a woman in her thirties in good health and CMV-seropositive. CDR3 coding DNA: TGTGCCAGCAGCCACAGGGGGGTTCCCTACGAGCAGTACTTC. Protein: CASSHRGVPYEQYF.